This T cell receptor beta chain emerged from a study of T cell changes during pregnancy in multiple sclerosis. CDR1 and CDR2 (germline): SGHRS, YFSETQ. With 4 bases clipped from V and 0 bases from J, the junction kept 8 bases outside the gene matches. The CDR3 length is 18 residues. The assay was immunoSEQ multiplex PCR, and TCRdb's table has in-frame clones only and misses some. The table has about 45,000 clones, around 90% seen once; the top ten hold about 1.5%. This clonotype originated in a female donor with multiple sclerosis, enrolled in a pregnancy study. The sequenced material came from PBMCs (not recorded whether the cells were cultured). The chain has TRBV5-1 and TRBJ2-6; 9 bases match TRBD1. The CDR3 DNA reads as TGCGCCAGCAGCCTATGGACAGGGGATTCCTCTGGGGCCAACGTCCTGACTTTC. This gives the protein CASSLWTGDSSGANVLTF.